Each of the 10 T cell receptor beta chains below was sequenced from the same sample in a study of blood T cell repertoires in COVID-19 (dated by TCRdb to 2019 to 2021). The library relied on the immunoSEQ multiplex PCR assay. The table was pulled from immuneACCESS by TCRdb, which kept in-frame rearrangements only. Such tables lose some clones; where checked, under half of the loss comes from unresolved V genes, and the rest has no known cause. A total of 250,000 to 350,000 clones appear in this sample, 89% of them only once. The ten largest clones represent about an eighth of the sample. Sequencing was carried out using peripheral blood. The receptor set was obtained from an older woman with acute or convalescent COVID-19.

This chain joins TRBV4-1 and TRBJ1-5, with D maybe TRBD1 (5 bases). CDR1 MGHRA and CDR2 YSYEKL come from the germline V gene. V lost 1 base and J lost 0, with 13 bases in between. The CDR3 runs to 17 residues. The CDR3 sequence is CASSQGLGGYSNQPQHF. DNA for the CDR3: TGCGCCAGCAGCCAAGGTCTGGGGGGATATAGCAATCAGCCCCAGCATTTT.

The rearrangement joins TRBV19 to TRBJ1-4; possibly TRBD1 for D (5 bases). The V gene lost 5 bases and the J gene lost 0 bases, with 10 bases spanning the gap. Germline CDR1 reads LNHDA; CDR2 reads SQIVND (reference sequence). There are 15 residues in the CDR3. The CDR3 nucleotides read TGTGCCAGTAGTGGGGCCCGTACAACTAATGAAAAACTGTTTTTT. Translated: CASSGARTTNEKLFF. The full variable domain, in which reference TRBV19 and TRBJ1-4 provide the parts outside the CDR3, is DGGITQSPKYLFRKEGQNVTLSCEQNLNHDAMYWYRQDPGQGLRLIYYSQIVNDFQKGDIAEGYSVSREKKESFPLTVTSAQKNPTAFYLCASSGARTTNEKLFFGSGTQLSVL.

The chain recombines TRBV19 with TRBJ2-2, with 10 bases fitting TRBD1. Losses at the gene ends were 10 bases for V and 1 base for J; bases not matched to a gene: 9. The CDR3 contains 16 residues. Germline-derived CDR1 and CDR2 are LNHDA and SQIVND (reference sequence). The CDR3 DNA reads TGTGCCACACCCCGGGACAGGGGTTTGAACACCGGGGAGCTGTTTTTT. As protein: CATPRDRGLNTGELFF. Drawing the rest from reference TRBV19 and TRBJ2-2, the complete variable domain is DGGITQSPKYLFRKEGQNVTLSCEQNLNHDAMYWYRQDPGQGLRLIYYSQIVNDFQKGDIAEGYSVSREKKESFPLTVTSAQKNPTAFYLCATPRDRGLNTGELFFGEGSRLTVL.

The chain joins TRBV12-3 or TRBV12-4 to TRBJ2-1; D remains unclear. CDR3 length: 13 residues. The V and J ends lost 2 bases and 5 bases respectively, with 7 bases between them. The CDR3 coding sequence is TGTGCCAGCAGTTTAAGGCGGAACAATGAGCAGTTCTTC. Translated: CASSLRRNNEQFF.

This chain joins TRBV7-2 and TRBJ1-4, with D tentatively TRBD1 (5 bases). Germline-derived CDR1 and CDR2 are SGHTA and FQGNSA. The ends were cut back, 1 base at V and 5 bases at J, with 11 bases in the middle. This CDR3 is 15 amino acids long. Written as DNA, the CDR3 is TGTGCCAGCAGCTTAGGGGAGGGGCCCAATGAAAAACTGTTTTTT. Protein product: CASSLGEGPNEKLFF.

The rearrangement links TRBV6-5 to TRBJ1-2; possibly TRBD1 for D (6 bases). Deletions cut 2 bases from V and 4 bases from J, with 17 bases between. CDR1 MNHEY and CDR2 SVGAGI come from the germline V gene. There are 16 residues in the CDR3. The CDR3 nucleotides are TGTGCCAGCAGTTACAATGCGCAGGGGAGGGGCTATGGCTACACCTTC. Protein: CASSYNAQGRGYGYTF.

The rearrangement links TRBV29-1 to TRBJ2-1, with TRBD2 matching 14 bases. Germline trimming cut 7 bases from V and 4 bases from J; bases unmatched to any gene: 6. The germline CDR1 and CDR2 sequences are SQVTM and ANQGSEA. The CDR3 has 15 residues. In DNA form, the CDR3 reads TGCAGCGCAAGGACTAGCGGGGGGTCTTACAATGAGCAGTTCTTC. This encodes CSARTSGGSYNEQFF.

V usage is TRBV6-5 and J usage is TRBJ1-1; D remains unclear. CDR1 and CDR2 from the germline V gene are MNHEY and SVGAGI. This CDR3 region has 14 residues. V lost 7 bases, J lost 1 base, and 13 bases lay in between. The CDR3 spells CASTSTSPNTEAFF. CDR3 DNA: TGTGCCAGCACCTCAACCAGTCCGAACACTGAAGCTTTCTTT.

The rearrangement joins TRBV10-3 to TRBJ1-2; D gene unclear. Germline-derived CDR1 and CDR2 are ENHRY and SYGVKD. The CDR3 contains 13 residues. V was trimmed by 4 bases and J by 6 bases, leaving 12 bases between them. As DNA, the CDR3 is TGTGCCATCAGTGGTCCGTCTTCGGATGGCTACACCTTC. Its translation: CAISGPSSDGYTF.

This sequence joins TRBV6-2 or TRBV6-3 and TRBJ1-6; no reliable D call. Germline V CDR1 and CDR2: MNHEY, SVGEGT. CDR3 length equals 15 residues. The V end lost 2 bases, the J end lost 7 bases, and 12 bases lay between the germline ends. The CDR3 nucleotides read TGTGCCAGCAGTTACCCCGGACTGCCAAATTCACCCCTCCACTTT. It codes for CASSYPGLPNSPLHF.